These 23 T cell receptor beta chains were sequenced from one sample in a study of long-term antiretroviral therapy in people with HIV. At survey level, the immunoSEQ assay was run in its v3.0 version. Assay used: immunoSEQ multiplex PCR; TCRdb lists only in-frame clones, some missing. The sample has about 28,000 clones, about 88% seen once. Sample: unsorted PBMCs, taken 2 years after starting antiretroviral therapy. The receptors were sampled from a man aged 45-65 years with HIV.

The CDR3 region has the DNA TGTGCCAGTAGTAAGGCCATGATCTCTGGGGCCAACGTCCTGACTTTC. It specifies CASSKAMISGANVLTF. This chain connects TRBV19 to TRBJ2-6; no clear D. This CDR3 is 16 amino acids long. The V end was cut by 4 bases, the J end by 0 bases, with 10 bases between. Germline-derived CDR1 and CDR2 are LNHDA and SQIVND (reference sequence).

The chain couples TRBV11-2 to TRBJ2-1, with 7 bases matching TRBD1. Trimming removed 2 bases from V and 2 bases from J; junction bases left unmatched: 3. Germline CDR1 SGHAT, CDR2 FQNNGV. This CDR3 is built from 15 residues. CDR3 bases: TGTGCCAGCAGCTTAAAAGGGGGCACCTACAATGAGCAGTTCTTC. Its protein product is CASSLKGGTYNEQFF.

The V gene is TRBV7-8, the J gene TRBJ1-1; 10 bases line up with TRBD1. Germline-derived CDR1 and CDR2 are SGHVS and FQNEAQ. CDR3 length: 15 amino acids. V dropped 5 bases and J dropped 2; count of bases not matched to a gene: 5. The CDR3 DNA reads as TGTGCCAGCAGCATTAGACAGGGGGCTAACACTGAAGCTTTCTTT. Amino acid sequence: CASSIRQGANTEAFF.

The rearrangement uses TRBV28 and TRBJ2-5, with D unclear. Trimming stripped 8 bases from V and 1 base from J, with 11 bases between. The length of the CDR3 is 13 residues. From germline, CDR1 is MDHEN and CDR2 SYDVKM. In nucleotides, the CDR3 is TGTGCCAGCGTCTCGGCAGCCCAAGAGACCCAGTACTTC. This translates into CASVSAAQETQYF.

The rearrangement links TRBV18 to TRBJ1-5; 8 bases fit TRBD1. Germline V gene sequence: CDR1 KGHSH, CDR2 LQKENI. The CDR3 length is 13 residues. The junction had 7 bases not matched to a gene; V was cut back by 3 bases and J by 12 bases. CDR3 protein: CASSPFGQGSQHF. Here the CDR3 DNA reads TGTGCCAGCTCACCCTTCGGACAGGGCAGCCAGCATTTT.

The J gene is TRBJ2-3, the V gene TRBV5-1; 9 bases are shared with TRBD2. The CDR3 totals 17 residues. V gave up 2 bases and J gave up 3 bases; unmatched junction bases: 10. Per germline, CDR1 SGHRS and CDR2 YFSETQ. The CDR3 coding sequence is TGCGCCAGCAGCTTCGGTAGCGGGGGCTCAGGGACAGATACGCAGTATTTT. This encodes CASSFGSGGSGTDTQYF.

This clone was observed once. The chain joins TRBV11-2 to TRBJ1-1, with D unresolved. This CDR3 has 14 amino acids. V was trimmed by 0 bases and J by 2 bases, leaving 7 bases between them. Germline V gene data show CDR1 as SGHAT and CDR2 as FQNNGV. The CDR3: CASSLEAVNTEAFF. Here the CDR3 DNA reads TGTGCCAGCAGCTTAGAGGCAGTTAACACTGAAGCTTTCTTT. Full variable domain (missing parts from reference TRBV11-2 and TRBJ1-1): EAGVAQSPRYKIIEKRQSVAFWCNPISGHATLYWYQQILGQGPKLLIQFQNNGVVDDSQLPKDRFSAERLKGVDSTLKIQPAKLEDSAVYLCASSLEAVNTEAFFGQGTRLTVV.

This clone was seen more than once but under ten times. This chain links TRBV11-2 with TRBJ1-2; D gene ambiguous. The CDR3 is 12 amino acids. The germline V gene has CDR1 SGHAT and CDR2 FQNNGV. Trimming shortened V by 2 bases and J by 5 bases, and 6 bases separated the two germline ends. CDR3: CASSLLAYGYTF. CDR3 DNA: TGTGCCAGCAGCTTATTGGCGTATGGCTACACCTTC.

The chain links TRBV7-9 to TRBJ2-4, with D perhaps being TRBD1 or TRBD2 (5 bases each). From germline, CDR1 is SEHNR and CDR2 FQNEAQ (reference sequence). V lost 6 bases and J 4 bases, leaving 13 bases between the germline ends. The CDR3 runs to 14 residues. The CDR3, as DNA: TGTGCCAGCAGTCCCCCGTGGGGGAAAAACATTCAGTACTTC. It yields the protein CASSPPWGKNIQYF.

V usage is TRBV5-6 and J usage is TRBJ2-3, with D perhaps given as TRBD1 or TRBD2 (5 bases each). This CDR3 comprises 13 residues. Germline lookup yields CDR1 SGHDT and CDR2 YYEEEE. Trimming shortened V by 3 bases and J by 5 bases, and 10 bases separated the two germline ends. The DNA for the CDR3 is TGTGCCAGCAGCTGGGGACGTGGAGATACGCAGTATTTT. It is translated as CASSWGRGDTQYF.

The rearrangement uses TRBV19 and TRBJ2-7; D possibly uses TRBD1 or TRBD2 (5 bases each). The CDR3 spans 15 residues. The V end was cut by 4 bases, the J end by 2 bases, with 15 bases between. Germline V lookup: CDR1 LNHDA, CDR2 SQIVND (reference sequence). CDR3 bases: TGTGCCAGTAGTACCGGGACCCGTTCTACCTACGAGCAGTACTTC. Residues: CASSTGTRSTYEQYF.

The chain is built from TRBV19 and TRBJ2-7; 9 nucleotides line up with TRBD1. The CDR3 runs 14 residues. The germline V gene encodes CDR1 LNHDA and CDR2 SQIVND (reference sequence). Losses at the gene ends were 6 bases for V and 3 bases for J; bases not matched to a gene: 6. CDR3 amino acids: CASRPTGGIYEQYF. The DNA of the CDR3 is TGTGCCAGTAGACCTACAGGGGGCATCTACGAGCAGTACTTC.

V gene TRBV30 combines with J gene TRBJ1-5; D remains unclear. The CDR3 runs 13 residues. V dropped 2 bases and J dropped 1 base, with 6 bases sitting between them. Germline CDR1 reads GTSNPN; CDR2 reads SVGIG (reference sequence). The CDR3 is CAWSRDSNQPQHF. CDR3 nucleotides: TGTGCCTGGAGTCGAGACAGCAATCAGCCCCAGCATTTT.

This clone was counted only a few times. The rearrangement joins TRBV6-5 to TRBJ2-2; D perhaps matches TRBD2 (5 bases). The CDR3 totals 14 residues. From germline, CDR1 is MNHEY and CDR2 SVGAGI. V was clipped by 0 bases and J by 6 bases, with 8 bases between them. The CDR3 bases are TGTGCCAGCAGTTACTCTTCTAGCTCCGGGGAGCTGTTTTTT. It specifies CASSYSSSSGELFF.

This clone was seen a handful of times. The rearrangement uses TRBV27 and TRBJ2-7, with D unresolved. V was shortened by 5 bases and J by 0 bases, with 5 bases between the two germline ends. This CDR3 contains 12 residues. Germline V gene lookup returns CDR1 MNHEY and CDR2 SMNVEV (reference sequence). The CDR3 loop reads CASSRNSYEQYF. As DNA, the CDR3 is TGTGCCAGCAGTCGAAACTCCTACGAGCAGTACTTC.

The chain is built from TRBV11-3 and TRBJ2-5; D gene uncertain. Trimming removed 3 bases from V and 7 bases from J, with 12 bases in between. The CDR3 has 13 amino acids. The germline gives CDR1 SGHNT, CDR2 YENEEA. DNA of the CDR3: TGTGCCAGCAGCTTGAGACCTGGCGGGACCCAGTACTTC. It encodes CASSLRPGGTQYF.

The chain uses TRBV5-6 and TRBJ1-4; perhaps TRBD1 as D (6 bases). The CDR3 spans 16 residues. CDR1 is SGHDT and CDR2 is YYEEEE in the germline V gene. V lost 0 bases and J lost 6, with 15 bases in between. The DNA of the CDR3 is TGTGCCAGCAGCTTGGTTAGGCGGGGGCGCGATGAAAAACTGTTTTTT. Its protein is CASSLVRRGRDEKLFF.

This rearrangement joins TRBV29-1 to TRBJ1-1, with a possible D match to TRBD1 (6 bases). Germline loops: CDR1 SQVTM, CDR2 ANQGSEA. The CDR3 is made up of 13 amino acids. V lost 3 bases, J lost 5 bases, and 13 bases lay in between. The CDR3 nucleotides are TGCAGCGTTGACCCCCAGGGGAGGACTGAAGCTTTCTTT. Its protein product is CSVDPQGRTEAFF.

The chain uses TRBV5-5 and TRBJ2-5; D uncertain. CDR1 SGHKS and CDR2 YYEKEE come from the germline V gene (reference sequence). CDR3 size: 14 residues. Trimming stripped 3 bases from V and 5 bases from J, with 14 bases between. CDR3 sequence (DNA): TGTGCCAGCAGCTCCCGCGACCGGGCGGAGACCCAGTACTTC. This sequence encodes CASSSRDRAETQYF.

V gene TRBV5-4 combines with J gene TRBJ1-1; maybe TRBD1 (5 bases). The V gene's germline CDR1 is SGHNT and CDR2 YYREEE (reference sequence). The CDR3 totals 18 residues. With 3 bases removed from V and 0 bases from J, the gap between germline ends came to 21 bases. The chain's CDR3 is CASSSWQSGWGMNTEAFF. DNA for the CDR3: TGTGCCAGCAGCTCCTGGCAATCCGGATGGGGGATGAACACTGAAGCTTTCTTT.

The chain is built from TRBV2 and TRBJ2-7; D unresolved. Per germline, CDR1 SNHLY and CDR2 FYNNEI. This CDR3 region has 14 residues. Trimming left V 1 base short and J 4 bases short, with 11 bases between. CDR3 sequence reads: CASSEERWGYEQYF. The CDR3 region has the DNA TGTGCCAGCAGTGAAGAGAGGTGGGGATACGAGCAGTACTTC.

The gene calls are TRBV10-1 and TRBJ2-5; 9 bases line up with TRBD2. Per the germline V gene, CDR1 is WNHNN and CDR2 is SYGVQD (reference sequence). With 6 bases clipped from V and 5 bases from J, the junction kept 7 bases outside the gene matches. The CDR3 is 14 residues long. DNA of the CDR3: TGCGCCAGCAGCCCTAGCGGGGTGGGGGAGACCCAGTACTTC. Translating gives CASSPSGVGETQYF.

The J gene is TRBJ1-1, the V gene TRBV10-3, with D tentatively TRBD1 (6 bases). Germline assignment: CDR1 ENHRY and CDR2 SYGVKD. V was clipped by 0 bases and J by 0 bases, with 17 bases between them. The CDR3 covers 18 residues. Written as DNA, the CDR3 is TGTGCCATCAGTGAGTCCGGGACATCGGGCGGGGTGAACACTGAAGCTTTCTTT. It yields the protein CAISESGTSGGVNTEAFF.